The 5 T cell receptor beta chains given below trace back to one sample, sequenced in a study of beta chain features in type 1 diabetes. Overall study results and limits: Moderate but significant shortening of TCRB CDR3s was recorded in all four CD4+ subsets from Type 1 diabetes patients.

Their recognized antigens are unknown. The investigators reverse transcribed all of the isolated RNA, so they sequenced expressed TCRB transcripts. The repertoire was sequenced with immunoSEQ multiplex PCR; TCRdb's copy has only in-frame clones and lacks some. The data contain 150,000 to 200,000 clones, around 63% of them seen just once; the ten biggest clones take up about 0.081%. The sequencing input was naive CD4+ T cells from blood. The receptors originated from a man younger than 40 with type 1 diabetes.

J is TRBJ2-1 and V is TRBV5-1, with D tentatively TRBD1 or TRBD2 (5 bases each). The CDR3 extends over 13 amino acids. The V gene's germline CDR1 is SGHRS and CDR2 YFSETQ. V lost 6 bases and J 4 bases, leaving 11 bases between the germline ends. The CDR3 DNA reads as TGCGCCAGCATCGAAGGGGAGTACAATGAGCAGTTCTTC. As protein: CASIEGEYNEQFF.

The chain uses TRBV29-1 and TRBJ2-1; D may match TRBD1 or TRBD2 (5 bases each). Trimming removed 6 bases at V and 7 bases at J, with 13 bases between. Germline CDR1 and CDR2: SQVTM and ANQGSEA. This CDR3 is 12 amino acids long. CDR3 DNA: TGCAGCGTGGGGGACCGCCGGAATGAGCAGTTCTTC. Protein product: CSVGDRRNEQFF.

The chain joins TRBV30 to TRBJ1-5; a possible D gene is TRBD1 (6 bases). Germline V gene data show CDR1 as GTSNPN and CDR2 as SVGIG (reference sequence). The CDR3 runs 17 residues. V lost 1 base and J 0 bases, leaving 16 bases between the germline ends. In DNA form, the CDR3 reads TGTGCCTGGAGTGGTGCCGGGACACGGTATAGCAATCAGCCCCAGCATTTT. It specifies CAWSGAGTRYSNQPQHF.

The rearrangement uses TRBV14 and TRBJ2-3; the D gene could be TRBD1 or TRBD2 (5 bases each). The CDR3 contains 15 residues. The V gene's germline CDR1 is SGHDN and CDR2 FVKESK. Trimming removed 1 base at V and 0 bases at J, with 8 bases between. The CDR3 coding sequence is TGTGCCAGCAGCCAAGCGGGGCTCAGCACAGATACGCAGTATTTT. It specifies CASSQAGLSTDTQYF. Using reference TRBV14 and TRBJ2-3 for the parts outside the CDR3, the full variable domain is EAGVTQFPSHSVIEKGQTVTLRCDPISGHDNLYWYRRVMGKEIKFLLHFVKESKQDESGMPNNRFLAERTGGTYSTLKVQPAELEDSGVYFCASSQAGLSTDTQYFGPGTRLTVL.

This clone was observed once. The chain combines TRBV7-9 with TRBJ2-1, with 8 bases that match TRBD2. The CDR3 consists of 13 residues. V lost 1 base and J lost 7; bases outside the gene matches: 0. CDR1 and CDR2 (germline): SEHNR, FQNEAQ (reference sequence). CDR3 region: CASSLGLANEQFF. The CDR3 nucleotides read TGTGCCAGCAGCTTAGGACTAGCGAATGAGCAGTTCTTC.